This entry lists 9 T cell receptor beta chains sequenced from one sample in a study of shared clonotypes between healthy human individuals. Produced via immunoSEQ multiplex PCR; TCRdb's table is partial and in-frame only. The sample records under 1,100,000 clones, about 75% being singletons. The sample taken for sequencing was memory CD4+ T cells sorted from blood. Indicated subset: CD45RA-negative fraction. These receptors all come from a man aged 18-30 years in good health.

To note about this clone: The sample holds other DNA sequences that translate to the same CDR3. This chain joins TRBV5-4 and TRBJ1-3; the D is unclear. The V gene lost 4 bases and the J gene lost 3 bases, with 5 bases spanning the gap. This CDR3 region has 12 residues. Looked up from germline, CDR1 is SGHNT and CDR2 is YYREEE (reference sequence). The CDR3 sequence is CASSLDGNTIYF. Written as DNA, the CDR3 is TGTGCCAGCAGCCTTGATGGAAACACCATATATTTT.

A remark on this clone: Different DNA sequences within this sample yield the same CDR3. The CDR3 region has the DNA TGCGCCAGCAGCTTGGGTGGGACGCGGGAGACCCAGTACTTC. This codes for CASSLGGTRETQYF. This chain uses TRBV5-1 with TRBJ2-5; either TRBD1 or TRBD2 may supply D (5 bases each). The CDR3 extends over 14 amino acids. V was cut by 0 bases and J by 5 bases, with 11 bases left in between. Germline CDR1 is SGHRS and CDR2 is YFSETQ.

The CDR3, as DNA: TGTGCCAGCACCGGACAGGCTTCCTACGAGCAGTACTTC. Translating it yields CASTGQASYEQYF. The chain uses TRBV28 and TRBJ2-7, with 7 nucleotides matching TRBD1. Germline V lookup: CDR1 MDHEN, CDR2 SYDVKM. The CDR3 totals 13 residues. V trimming: 7 bases; J trimming: 1 base; junction bases outside the gene matches: 4.

The V and J genes are TRBV5-1 and TRBJ1-2; D might be TRBD1 (5 bases). This CDR3 contains 14 residues. Trimming left V 0 bases short and J 8 bases short, with 14 bases between. In germline, CDR1 is SGHRS, CDR2 YFSETQ. The CDR3 protein is CASSLGSGHDGYTF. CDR3 bases: TGCGCCAGCAGCTTGGGGTCAGGGCATGACGGCTACACCTTC.

This clone appeared a few times. The chain combines TRBV28 with TRBJ1-1; D uncertain. The CDR3 has 14 amino acids. The V end lost 1 base, the J end lost 2 bases, and 8 bases lay between the germline ends. Germline loops: CDR1 MDHEN, CDR2 SYDVKM. CDR3 in DNA: TGTGCCAGCAGTTTATTGGTGGGAAACACTGAAGCTTTCTTT. This sequence encodes CASSLLVGNTEAFF.

The chain couples TRBV19 to TRBJ1-3; D unclear. V was pared by 10 bases and J by 4 bases, with 14 bases between. CDR1 LNHDA and CDR2 SQIVND come from the germline V gene (reference sequence). The CDR3 extends over 13 amino acids. This chain's CDR3 is CATSMGRGNTIYF. The CDR3 DNA reads as TGTGCCACCTCCATGGGCAGGGGAAACACCATATATTTT.

The CDR3 DNA reads TGTGCCAGCTCACCAGAGGGTCGTAATTCACCCCTCCACTTT. It encodes CASSPEGRNSPLHF. V gene TRBV18 combines with J gene TRBJ1-6; no firm D call. The CDR3 has 14 amino acids. Germline CDR1 reads KGHSH; CDR2 reads LQKENI. With 2 bases removed from V and 6 bases from J, the gap between germline ends came to 8 bases.

The gene calls are TRBV5-6 and TRBJ2-2; maybe TRBD1 (5 bases). V lost 2 bases and J 3 bases, leaving 14 bases between the germline ends. CDR3 length: 16 amino acids. Per germline, CDR1 SGHDT and CDR2 YYEEEE. The CDR3 here is CASSFLGADDTGELFF. The CDR3 DNA sequence: TGTGCCAGCAGCTTCTTAGGGGCCGACGACACCGGGGAGCTGTTTTTT.

The chain carries TRBV7-9 and TRBJ1-4, with 9 bases identical to TRBD1. The CDR3 covers 15 residues. With 8 bases clipped from V and 3 bases from J, the junction kept 7 bases outside the gene matches. Germline loops: CDR1 SEHNR, CDR2 FQNEAQ (reference sequence). CDR3 protein: CASSRTGEANEKLFF. The CDR3 DNA sequence: TGTGCCAGCTCTCGGACAGGGGAAGCTAATGAAAAACTGTTTTTT.